Following are 10 T cell receptor beta chains from one sample sequenced in a study of blood T cell repertoires in COVID-19. Generated by immunoSEQ multiplex PCR, the TCRdb table keeps only in-frame clones and is missing some. The sample contains approximately 50,000 clones, roughly 91% of which appear only once. The sequencing input was peripheral blood. Receptor source: an elderly man with active or convalescent COVID-19.

A remark on this clone: A read error may produce the germline difference seen at one junction end. The gene calls are TRBV4-1 and TRBJ2-7; 10 positions match TRBD2. The length of the CDR3 is 14 residues. Germline loops: CDR1 MGHRA, CDR2 YSYEKL. CDR3 nucleotides: TGCGCCAGCAGCCAACAGGTGACTAGCGGGCGCAGTTGGTTC. As protein: CASSQQVTSGRSWF.

This clone was seen a single time. This chain connects TRBV18 to TRBJ1-2; weak D call: TRBD1 (6 bases). CDR3 length: 13 residues. Germline values: CDR1 KGHSH, CDR2 LQKENI. V was shortened by 3 bases and J by 8 bases, with 13 bases between the two germline ends. The CDR3 sequence is CASSPTGSEGYTF. As DNA, the CDR3 is TGTGCCAGCTCACCTACAGGGTCGGAAGGCTACACCTTC.

This clone was counted once. The V call is TRBV6-5, the J call TRBJ1-2; 8 nucleotides agree with TRBD1. In germline, CDR1 is MNHEY, CDR2 SVGAGI. CDR3 size: 14 residues. V gave up 8 bases and J gave up 4 bases; unmatched junction bases: 9. CDR3 bases: TGTGCCAGCCAACTCAGGGGGCAGTCCTATGGCTACACCTTC. Translated: CASQLRGQSYGYTF.

V usage is TRBV5-5 and J usage is TRBJ1-1; D unclear. The length of the CDR3 is 14 residues. Looked up from germline, CDR1 is SGHKS and CDR2 is YYEKEE (reference sequence). Trimming pared 4 bases from V and 0 bases from J, leaving 10 bases between. CDR3 sequence reads: CASSLRLMNTEAFF. Here the CDR3 DNA reads TGTGCCAGCAGCCTGAGATTGATGAACACTGAAGCTTTCTTT.

The chain has TRBV3-1 (or the pseudogene TRBV3-2) and TRBJ2-7, with a possible D match to TRBD2 (5 bases). CDR1 is LGHDT, CDR2 YNNKEL, per germline (reference sequence). Trimming pared 0 bases from V and 2 bases from J, leaving 14 bases between. The CDR3 is 16 amino acids. The CDR3, as DNA: TGTGCCAGCAGCCAAGATTTATGGACTCGGGCCTACGAGCAGTACTTC. Residues: CASSQDLWTRAYEQYF.

The chain combines TRBV12-3 or TRBV12-4 with TRBJ1-6; D is unresolved. The CDR3 is 12 amino acids. Trimming shortened V by 4 bases and J by 10 bases, and 8 bases separated the two germline ends. The CDR3: CASSSSSSPLHF. CDR3 coding DNA: TGTGCCAGCAGTTCCTCCTCCTCACCCCTCCACTTT.

The V call is TRBV27, the J call TRBJ2-1; 8 nucleotides agree with TRBD2. The CDR3 is 12 amino acids. V shed 3 bases and J 12 bases; nucleotides not matched to a gene: 4. CDR1 is MNHEY, CDR2 SMNVEV, per germline (reference sequence). The CDR3 region has the DNA TGTGCCAGCAGTTTTGGAAGCGGGAGGCAGTTCTTC. It is translated as CASSFGSGRQFF.

The J gene is TRBJ2-5, the V gene TRBV9, with a weak D call TRBD2 (6 bases). The V end was cut by 4 bases, the J end by 5 bases, with 15 bases between. The CDR3 is 14 amino acids. CDR1 is SGDLS and CDR2 is YYNGEE in the germline V gene. The CDR3 DNA sequence: TGTGCCAGCAGCCCCCGGGACTTTCTGGAGACCCAGTACTTC. As protein: CASSPRDFLETQYF.

V usage is TRBV25-1 and J usage is TRBJ2-5; possibly TRBD2 for D (6 bases). The germline CDR1 and CDR2 sequences are MGHDK and SYGVNS. Trimming removed 4 bases from V and 8 bases from J, with 14 bases in between. This CDR3 is 13 amino acids long. In nucleotides, the CDR3 is TGTGCCAGCAGTGGGGGAGGAAAGGTCACCCAGTACTTC. Protein sequence: CASSGGGKVTQYF.

This clone occurred a few times. The chain employs TRBV11-2 and TRBJ2-1, with 8 bases that match TRBD2. V shed 5 bases, J shed 6 bases, and the junction held 6 bases outside the gene matches. CDR1 is SGHAT and CDR2 is FQNNGV in the germline V gene. This CDR3 region has 14 residues. Written as DNA, the CDR3 is TGTGCCAGCAGCCTCAGCGGGGGCCTCAATGAGCAGTTCTTC. Translating it yields CASSLSGGLNEQFF.